Below, 5 T cell receptor beta chains from the same sample are listed, as sequenced in a study of blood T cell repertoires in COVID-19. Libraries were prepared by immunoSEQ multiplex PCR; TCRdb keeps only in-frame clonotypes and omits some of them. The profile shows 180,000 or so clones, 87% of them singletons. Sample: PBMCs or T cells enriched from blood (not recorded which). The source is a human donor with acute COVID-19. The donor label of this sample is uncertain.

The V gene is TRBV10-2, the J gene TRBJ1-4, with unresolved D. This CDR3 has 14 residues. The germline V and J ends were trimmed by 4 bases and 3 bases, with 9 bases remaining between them. Per the germline V gene, CDR1 is WSHSY and CDR2 is SAAADI. The DNA of the CDR3 is TGCGCCAGCAGTGCGGGGTGGTCTAATGAAAAACTGTTTTTT. It encodes CASSAGWSNEKLFF.

The chain carries TRBV30 and TRBJ2-7; 8 bases agree with TRBD1. V gave up 5 bases and J gave up 0 bases; unmatched junction bases: 3. This CDR3 spans 13 amino acids. CDR1 and CDR2 (germline): GTSNPN, SVGIG (reference sequence). The CDR3 DNA reads TGTGCCTGGGCAGGGGGCGACTCCTACGAGCAGTACTTC. Protein sequence: CAWAGGDSYEQYF. Filled out from reference TRBV30 and TRBJ2-7, the complete variable domain reads SQTIHQWPATLVQPVGSPLSLECTVEGTSNPNLYWYRQAAGRGLQLLFYSVGIGQISSEVPQNLSASRPQDRQFILSSKKLLLSDSGFYLCAWAGGDSYEQYFGPGTRLTVT.

The V gene is TRBV4-3, the J gene TRBJ2-3; D uncertain. V gave up 2 bases and J gave up 2 bases, with 11 bases separating them. Germline values: CDR1 LGHNA, CDR2 YSLEER. The CDR3 loop spans 15 amino acids. DNA for the CDR3: TGCGCCAGCAGCCAAACCCGAGGCAACACAGATACGCAGTATTTT. Encoded protein: CASSQTRGNTDTQYF.

The J gene is TRBJ2-7, the V gene TRBV20-1, with 8 bases matching TRBD2. This CDR3 region has 17 residues. Germline V gene data show CDR1 as DFQATT and CDR2 as SNEGSKA (reference sequence). The V segment lost 3 bases and the J segment 7 bases; nucleotides outside the gene matches: 20. CDR3 protein: CSASKVFVAGSFQEQYF. DNA for the CDR3: TGCAGTGCTAGTAAGGTGTTCGTAGCGGGGAGCTTCCAAGAGCAGTACTTC.

The chain uses TRBV28 and TRBJ1-2; 7 nucleotides align to TRBD1. CDR1 MDHEN and CDR2 SYDVKM come from the germline V gene. The length of the CDR3 is 14 residues. Trimming cost V 7 bases and J 2 bases; bases outside gene matches: 7. CDR3 in amino acids: CASNPGQVNYGYTF. For the CDR3, the DNA is TGTGCCAGCAACCCCGGACAGGTGAACTATGGCTACACCTTC.